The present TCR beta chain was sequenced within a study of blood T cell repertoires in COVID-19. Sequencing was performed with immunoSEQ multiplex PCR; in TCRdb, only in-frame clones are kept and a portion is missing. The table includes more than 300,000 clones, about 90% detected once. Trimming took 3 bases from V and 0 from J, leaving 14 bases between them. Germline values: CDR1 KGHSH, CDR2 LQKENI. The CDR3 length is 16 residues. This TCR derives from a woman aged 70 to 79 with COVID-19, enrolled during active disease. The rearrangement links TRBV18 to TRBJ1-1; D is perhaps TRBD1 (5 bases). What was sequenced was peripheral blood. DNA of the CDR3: TGTGCCAGCTCACCCAGGCAGGGTACTATGAACACTGAAGCTTTCTTT. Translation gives CASSPRQGTMNTEAFF.